Below, one T cell receptor beta chain is given with its context. Data came from immunoSEQ multiplex PCR; TCRdb stores just in-frame clones and leaves some out. The sample consists of approximately 300,000 clones, 85% of them appearing once. The data were obtained in a study of blood T cell repertoires in COVID-19. Participants spanned ages about 18 to 100 years and resided in fewer than 30 US areas. Participants reported their clinical history, and cohort assignment relied on those reports. There are 15 residues in the CDR3. Germline CDR1 and CDR2: GTSNPN and SVGIG (reference sequence). The V and J ends lost 5 bases and 4 bases respectively, with 20 bases between them.

Sequenced sample: PBMCs or T cells enriched from blood (not recorded which). This chain links TRBV30 with TRBJ1-1; D is possibly TRBD1 (6 bases). This sequence originates from a woman in her 30s who had been exposed to COVID-19. Written as DNA, the CDR3 is TGTGCCTGGGGCGGAGGGGGGGCGAGGCCCACTGAAGCTTTCTTT. It encodes CAWGGGGARPTEAFF.